Described below is a single T cell receptor beta chain sequence and its context. This sample is part of a study of T cells after yellow fever vaccination. The TCR cDNA carried a universal primer site and UMIs from 5'RACE template switching. TCRdb passed the 5' RACE reads through MiXCR, listing each CDR3 protein once. Here the sample spans some 600,000 distinct CDR3 sequences, approximately 13% being singletons. CDR3 size: 13 residues. V lost 3 bases, J lost 6 bases, and 12 bases lay in between. CDR1 and CDR2 from the germline V gene are MNHEY and SVGEGT. The TCR comes from a man aged 30 to 45 who received the YFV17D yellow fever vaccine. The V and J genes are TRBV6-2 or TRBV6-3 and TRBJ2-7; no reliable D call. The material sequenced was PBMCs, taken on the day of the yellow fever booster vaccination. The CDR3 bases are TGTGCCAGCAGTTATGGCTCCGTCGGCGAGCAGTACTTC. It specifies CASSYGSVGEQYF.